The sequence of this TCR beta chain was determined in a study of OX40 agonist ivuxolimab in advanced cancers. Study information: Those enrolled were 82.7% male, with a mean age of around 60 years and ages from about 20 to 80.

Study observations and caveats: Patients with a partial response at 0.1-3.0 mg/kg had among the lowest clonal expansion.

The germline V gene has CDR1 KGHSH and CDR2 LQKENI. V lost 3 bases and J lost 5; bases outside the gene matches: 1. The CDR3 consists of 13 residues. This table comes from immunoSEQ multiplex PCR, and its TCRdb copy is limited to in-frame clones, with some not included. This table holds over 150,000 clones, approximately 94% found once. Points on this clone: The antigen is unknown.

This sample comprised CD4+ or CD8+ T cells sorted from blood, obtained in a trial of the OX40 agonist ivuxolimab. This clonotype was obtained from an adult with an advanced solid tumor such as melanoma, head and neck, liver or kidney cancer. The rearrangement joins TRBV18 to TRBJ2-5; 9 positions match TRBD2. The CDR3 nucleotides read TGTGCCAGCTCACCCGGACTAGCGGAGACCCAGTACTTC. Translated: CASSPGLAETQYF.